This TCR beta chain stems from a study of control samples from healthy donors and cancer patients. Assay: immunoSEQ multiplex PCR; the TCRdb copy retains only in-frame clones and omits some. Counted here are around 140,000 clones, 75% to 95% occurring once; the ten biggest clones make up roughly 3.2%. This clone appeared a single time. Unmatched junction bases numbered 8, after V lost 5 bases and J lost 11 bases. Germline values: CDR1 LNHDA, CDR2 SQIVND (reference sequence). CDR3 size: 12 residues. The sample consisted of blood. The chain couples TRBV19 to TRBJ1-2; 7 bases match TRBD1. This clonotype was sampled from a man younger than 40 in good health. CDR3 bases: TGTGCCAGTAGTCGAAACGACAGGGTATACACCTTC. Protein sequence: CASSRNDRVYTF.